These 14 T cell receptor beta chains share one sample of origin, sequenced in a study of cytomegalovirus exposure and HLA in healthy donors. Here immunoSEQ multiplex PCR was the method, and the copy in TCRdb shows in-frame clones only, minus some. The sample consists of 150,000 to 200,000 clones, about nine tenths of them appearing once. The sequencing input was PBMCs. All receptors derive from a man younger than 35 in good health and CMV-seropositive.

The rearrangement uses TRBV5-1 and TRBJ1-4; D unclear. The V end lost 5 bases, the J end lost 0 bases, and 23 bases lay between the germline ends. CDR1 and CDR2 from the germline V gene are SGHRS and YFSETQ. The CDR3 totals 19 residues. CDR3 loop: CASRFAGPLQAATNEKLFF. The CDR3 DNA reads TGCGCCAGCAGGTTTGCTGGTCCGTTGCAGGCCGCAACTAATGAAAAACTGTTTTTT.

This chain links TRBV5-1 with TRBJ2-3, with 7 bases fitting TRBD2. CDR1 is SGHRS and CDR2 is YFSETQ in the germline V gene. The CDR3 extends over 18 amino acids. V was clipped by 0 bases and J by 2 bases; unmatched bases: 12. CDR3: CASSLVPPGLTNTDTQYF. The CDR3 DNA reads TGCGCCAGCAGCTTGGTCCCTCCGGGACTAACTAACACAGATACGCAGTATTTT.

The J gene is TRBJ1-1, the V gene TRBV2, with 9 nucleotides matching TRBD1. The CDR3 runs 14 residues. Per the germline V gene, CDR1 is SNHLY and CDR2 is FYNNEI. Losses at the gene ends were 4 bases for V and 3 bases for J; bases not matched to a gene: 3. The CDR3 coding sequence is TGTGCCAGCAGTGGACAGGGGGGCTACACTGAAGCTTTCTTT. It specifies CASSGQGGYTEAFF.

The rearrangement joins TRBV5-1 to TRBJ1-2, with a possible D match to TRBD1 (5 bases). Germline assignment: CDR1 SGHRS and CDR2 YFSETQ. This CDR3 region has 14 residues. Deletions cut 0 bases from V and 4 bases from J, with 10 bases between. The CDR3 bases are TGCGCCAGCAGCTTGGCCCTAGGGGCCTATGGCTACACCTTC. This translates into CASSLALGAYGYTF.

This clone was seen more than once but under ten times. The CDR3 is CASSIGADTIYF. The CDR3 bases are TGTGCCAGTAGTATAGGTGCGGACACCATATATTTT. The chain has TRBV19 and TRBJ1-3; D remains unclear. Trimming removed 1 base at V and 8 bases at J, with 6 bases between. Germline assignment: CDR1 LNHDA and CDR2 SQIVND (reference sequence). CDR3 length equals 12 residues.

The chain employs TRBV6-5 and TRBJ1-4, with D maybe TRBD1 (6 bases). V was pared by 5 bases and J by 5 bases, with 12 bases between. This CDR3 comprises 14 residues. CDR1 is MNHEY, CDR2 SVGAGI, per germline. Here the CDR3 reads CASSPTQGNEKLFF. The CDR3 region has the DNA TGTGCCAGCAGTCCTACTCAGGGGAATGAAAAACTGTTTTTT.

This clone was detected once. J is TRBJ2-5 and V is TRBV5-1, with 9 bases identical to TRBD1. The length of the CDR3 is 15 residues. CDR1 is SGHRS, CDR2 YFSETQ, per germline. J lost 5 bases, V lost 3 bases, and 8 bases had no gene match. In DNA form, the CDR3 reads TGCGCCAGCAGCTCACAGGGGGCGCCGGGGGAGACCCAGTACTTC. Amino acid sequence: CASSSQGAPGETQYF.

The sample holds one count of this clone. The chain has TRBV7-9 and TRBJ2-1, with 12 bases identical to TRBD2. CDR1 and CDR2 (germline): SEHNR, FQNEAQ (reference sequence). V shed 1 base and J 4 bases; nucleotides not matched to a gene: 2. CDR3 length: 16 residues. CDR3 region: CASSLEGLAGYNEQFF. The CDR3 DNA sequence: TGTGCCAGCAGCTTAGAAGGACTAGCGGGGTACAATGAGCAGTTCTTC. Looking up the rest from reference TRBV7-9 and TRBJ2-1 gives the full variable domain: DTGVSQNPRHKITKRGQNVTFRCDPISEHNRLYWYRQTLGQGPEFLTYFQNEAQLEKSRLLSDRFSAERPKGSFSTLEIQRTEQGDSAMYLCASSLEGLAGYNEQFFGPGTRLTVL.

The CDR3 coding sequence is TGTGCCAGCAGCGTACAGGCCTACAATGAGCAGTTCTTC. Translation: CASSVQAYNEQFF. The chain carries TRBV9 and TRBJ2-1; no definite D call. Germline V gene lookup returns CDR1 SGDLS and CDR2 YYNGEE. The CDR3 sequence is 13 residues long. V lost 1 base and J lost 2, with 4 bases in between.

The rearrangement joins TRBV7-3 to TRBJ2-7, with TRBD1 matching 8 bases. CDR3 length: 17 residues. J gave up 0 bases and V 1 base, and 8 bases lay outside the gene matches. Germline loops: CDR1 SGHTA, CDR2 FQGTGA. CDR3 DNA sequence: TGTGCCAGCAGCTTAAAAGGGGGACAGGATAGCTCCTACGAGCAGTACTTC. Translating gives CASSLKGGQDSSYEQYF.

The chain recombines TRBV6-4 with TRBJ2-3; no clear D gene. V dropped 10 bases and J dropped 0 bases, with 11 bases sitting between them. This CDR3 spans 13 amino acids. From germline, CDR1 is MRHNA and CDR2 SNTAGT. CDR3 region: CATRGSSTDTQYF. The CDR3 coding sequence is TGTGCCACGCGAGGATCTAGCACAGATACGCAGTATTTT.

The chain is built from TRBV11-1 and TRBJ2-5; possible D gene TRBD1, 5 bases. There are 13 residues in the CDR3. V was clipped by 5 bases and J by 4 bases, with 11 bases between them. Germline V gene sequence: CDR1 SGHAT, CDR2 FQDESV (reference sequence). The CDR3 DNA reads TGTGCCAGCAGCCCAGGGTTCCGAGAGACCCAGTACTTC. It yields the protein CASSPGFRETQYF.

The V gene is TRBV11-2, the J gene TRBJ1-3, with TRBD1 matching 9 bases. CDR1 and CDR2 (germline): SGHAT, FQNNGV. Trimming at V came to 6 bases and at J to 2 bases, leaving 2 bases not matched to a gene. The CDR3 consists of 14 residues. This CDR3 is CASSTGGAGNTIYF. The CDR3 DNA reads TGTGCCAGCAGTACAGGGGGCGCTGGAAACACCATATATTTT.

The chain links TRBV19 to TRBJ1-5; TRBD1 matches 9 bases. The CDR3 has 15 amino acids. Germline assignment: CDR1 LNHDA and CDR2 SQIVND (reference sequence). Germline trimming cut 6 bases from V and 3 bases from J; bases unmatched to any gene: 6. CDR3 sequence (DNA): TGTGCCAGTAGCAAAGGACAGGGGACCAATCAGCCCCAGCATTTT. Residues: CASSKGQGTNQPQHF.